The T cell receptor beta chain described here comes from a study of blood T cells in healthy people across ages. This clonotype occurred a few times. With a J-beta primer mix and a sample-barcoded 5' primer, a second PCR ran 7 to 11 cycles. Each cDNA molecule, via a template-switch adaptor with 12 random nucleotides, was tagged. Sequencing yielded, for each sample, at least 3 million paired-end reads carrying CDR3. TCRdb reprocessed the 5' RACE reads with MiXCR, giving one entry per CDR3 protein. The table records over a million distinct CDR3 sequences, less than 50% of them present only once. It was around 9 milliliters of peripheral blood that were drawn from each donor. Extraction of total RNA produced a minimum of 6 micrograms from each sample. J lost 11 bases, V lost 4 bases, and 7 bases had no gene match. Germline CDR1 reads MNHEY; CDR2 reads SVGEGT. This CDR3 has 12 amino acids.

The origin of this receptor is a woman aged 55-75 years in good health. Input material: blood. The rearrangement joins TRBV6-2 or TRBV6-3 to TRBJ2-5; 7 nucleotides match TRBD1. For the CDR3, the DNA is TGTGCCAGCAGTTGGAGCCAGGGGGAGCAGTACTTC. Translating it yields CASSWSQGEQYF.